This is a list of T cell receptor beta chains from one sample in a study of T cells after yellow fever vaccination. TCRdb re-analysed the 5' RACE reads in MiXCR, keeping a single row per CDR3 protein. The profile shows about 260,000 distinct CDR3 sequences, around 5.3% of them singletons. The sample here was CD4+ T cells sorted from PBMCs, taken on the day of the yellow fever booster vaccination. These receptors were taken from a man younger than 35 who received the YFV17D yellow fever vaccine. The CDR3 runs from the conserved cysteine through the conserved F or W. The D gene is left open where the match is weak. Clone size is given for some rows only: seen once, a few or many times, or a class if the clone is expanded.

-,TRBJ2-7,many,TRBV29-1,TGCAGCGTCCGGGGCACCAACTACGAGCAGTACTTC,CSVRGTNYEQYF
-,TRBJ1-2,many,TRBV3-1,TGTGCCAGCAGCCACGGGGGAGGCGGCTACACCTTC,CASSHGGGGYTF
TRBD1,TRBJ2-1,many,TRBV5-1,TGCGCCAGCAGCCAAACCCCCCTGGGACAGAACTACAATGAGCAGTTCTTC,CASSQTPLGQNYNEQFF
TRBD1,TRBJ2-7,-,TRBV15,TGTGCCACCAGCAGAGCGGGACAGGGAACTTACGAGCAGTACTTC,CATSRAGQGTYEQYF
-,TRBJ1-4,many,TRBV7-2,TGTGCCAGCAGCTTAGGGGTAGGGGGTACGGAAAAACTGTTTTTT,CASSLGVGGTEKLFF
TRBD1,TRBJ1-2,few,TRBV5-4,TGTGCCAGCAGCTTAGGACAGGTCTACTATGGCTACACCTTC,CASSLGQVYYGYTF
TRBD2,TRBJ2-7,-,TRBV20-1,TGCAGTGCTAGGGGCCTAGCGGGGTCATACGAGCAGTACTTC,CSARGLAGSYEQYF
-,TRBJ1-1,many,TRBV7-9,TGTGCCAGCAGCAGGGGCGAGAACACTGAAGCTTTCTTT,CASSRGENTEAFF
-,TRBJ2-2,-,TRBV5-4,TGTGCCAGCAGCTTGGGGCAGGGCACCCCGGACACCGGGGAGCTGTTTTTT,CASSLGQGTPDTGELFF
TRBD1,TRBJ2-2,few,TRBV6-2/TRBV6-3,TGTGCCAGCAGAACGGGACAGGGGGCTACCGGGGAGCTGTTTTTT,CASRTGQGATGELFF
-,TRBJ1-1,few,TRBV19,TGTGCCAGTAGTATGGGGTCCGTCCAGCCGGGTGCTTTCTTT,CASSMGSVQPGAFF
-,TRBJ1-2,few,TRBV4-3,TGCGCCAGCAGCCAACTCAGCGGGGTTGGTGGCTACACCTTC,CASSQLSGVGGYTF
-,TRBJ1-1,-,TRBV6-5,TGTGCCAGCAGTTACTCCGGGGGCCCCGGCACTGAAGCTTTCTTT,CASSYSGGPGTEAFF
TRBD1,TRBJ1-6,few,TRBV7-6,TGTGCCAGCAGCGGGACAGGGGGTTCGTTGAATTCACCCCTCCACTTT,CASSGTGGSLNSPLHF
TRBD1,TRBJ1-4,many,TRBV5-1,TGCGCCAGCAGCTTAGGGGGCGCGAGGGAAAAACTGTTTTTT,CASSLGGAREKLFF
-,TRBJ1-2,many,TRBV7-3,TGTGCCAGCAGCCCCGAGTCGGGGGTTAACTATGGCTACACCTTC,CASSPESGVNYGYTF
TRBD1,TRBJ2-1,-,TRBV5-5,TGTGCCAGCAGCTTGGGGACAGGGCCCCACAATGAGCAGTTCTTC,CASSLGTGPHNEQFF
-,TRBJ1-1,many,TRBV25-1,TGTGCCAGCAGTCCAGGACGGGACACTGAAGCTTTCTTT,CASSPGRDTEAFF
TRBD1,TRBJ1-1,many,TRBV27,TGTGCCAGCAGTGAATGGACAGGGGGCACTGAAGCTTTCTTT,CASSEWTGGTEAFF
-,TRBJ1-4,-,TRBV21-1,TGTGCCAGCAGTGGGACGGCTTCAACTAATGAAAAACTGTTTTTT,CASSGTASTNEKLFF
-,TRBJ2-1,-,TRBV20-1,TGCAGTGTCAGGTCGCAGTTCTTC,CSVRSQFF
-,TRBJ1-6,many,TRBV20-1,TGCAGTGCTAGTCTGGGCAATTCACCCCTCCACTTT,CSASLGNSPLHF
-,TRBJ2-5,-,TRBV2,TGTGCCAGCAGCAAGCTAGTTCAGGGAGAGACCCAGTACTTC,CASSKLVQGETQYF
-,TRBJ1-4,-,TRBV20-1,TGCAGTGCTAGCGGGCGGGTTAATGAAAAACTGTTTTTT,CSASGRVNEKLFF
TRBD2,TRBJ2-2,-,TRBV9,TGTGCCAGCAGCGTAGTGGGCGGGGGGAGCCCCACCGGGGAGCTGTTTTTT,CASSVVGGGSPTGELFF
TRBD1,TRBJ1-4,-,TRBV5-1,TGCGCCAGCAGCTTGGGCCGACAGGGCGGGAATGAAAAACTGTTTTTT,CASSLGRQGGNEKLFF
-,TRBJ2-5,-,TRBV5-6,TGTGCCAGCAGCTCAAGGTCCCAGAGGACGGAGACCCAGTACTTC,CASSSRSQRTETQYF
TRBD2,TRBJ2-5,few,TRBV7-6,TGTGCCAGCAGCTTAGAAGGTAGCGGGGTACAAGAGACCCAGTACTTC,CASSLEGSGVQETQYF
-,TRBJ2-3,-,TRBV7-9,TGTGCCAGCAGCCAAAGGAACACAGATACGCAGTATTTT,CASSQRNTDTQYF
TRBD1,TRBJ2-5,many,TRBV25-1,TGTGCCAGCAGTACAGGGGTCCAAGAGACCCAGTACTTC,CASSTGVQETQYF
-,TRBJ2-3,many,TRBV10-3,TGTGCCATCAGTGTGGCAGGGAGAACAGATACGCAGTATTTT,CAISVAGRTDTQYF
-,TRBJ1-5,few,TRBV20-1,TGCAGTGCGGCGAACGGGCAGCCCCAGCATTTT,CSAANGQPQHF
TRBD1,TRBJ1-2,-,TRBV7-2,TGTGCCAGCAGCCAGGACAGGGGAGGATATGGCTACACCTTC,CASSQDRGGYGYTF
TRBD2,TRBJ2-5,-,TRBV5-6,TGTGCCAGCAGCAAAACTAGCGGGGCACATGAGACCCAGTACTTC,CASSKTSGAHETQYF
-,TRBJ1-5,few,TRBV12-3/TRBV12-4,TGTGCCAGCAGTTTTACCAGGGGAGATCAGCCCCAGCATTTT,CASSFTRGDQPQHF
-,TRBJ2-7,many,TRBV12-3/TRBV12-4,TGTGCCAGCAGGCTGGGAGCCGAGGGGAACTACGAGCAGTACTTC,CASRLGAEGNYEQYF
-,TRBJ1-3,few,TRBV18,TGTGCCAGCTCACCACCTCTCTGGACGTCAAACTCTGGAAACACCATATATTTT,CASSPPLWTSNSGNTIYF
-,TRBJ2-7,many,TRBV11-2,TGTGCCAGCAGCCCGAACATGATTTCCTCCTACGAGCAGTACTTC,CASSPNMISSYEQYF
TRBD1,TRBJ2-5,many,TRBV5-1,TGCGCCAGCAGCGAGGACAGGCGGGAGACCCAGTACTTC,CASSEDRRETQYF
-,TRBJ2-2,few,TRBV7-2,TGTGCCAGCAGGCCCGCCAACACCGGGGAGCTGTTTTTT,CASRPANTGELFF
-,TRBJ1-4,-,TRBV19,TGTGCCAGTAGCCTCCCGGGACAAGTAAATGAAAAACTGTTTTTT,CASSLPGQVNEKLFF
-,TRBJ1-2,-,TRBV20-1,TGCAGTGCCCCCCGCGGATTCTGGGTGGATGGCTACACCTTC,CSAPRGFWVDGYTF
-,TRBJ2-7,many,TRBV6-5,TGTGCCAGCAGTTACTCGACCGCTTCGCCCTACGAGCAGTACTTC,CASSYSTASPYEQYF
TRBD2,TRBJ2-3,-,TRBV7-2,TGTGCCAGCAGCTCACGACTAGCGGGGGGGAGCACAGATACGCAGTATTTT,CASSSRLAGGSTDTQYF
-,TRBJ2-2,-,TRBV19,TGTGCCAGTAGGGAGGGCCCCGGGGAGCTGTTTTTT,CASREGPGELFF
TRBD2,TRBJ2-5,few,TRBV5-1,TGCGCCAGCTCGAAGGGGCTAGCGGGGAGAGGTGGAGAGACCCAGTACTTC,CASSKGLAGRGGETQYF